This T cell receptor (beta chain) appears in the sequencing data of a study of T cell responses to AZD1222 COVID-19 vaccine. Study-level points and caveats: Among the donors, most were white British and more were female, and clonal diversity was possibly underestimated. Following two doses of AZD1222, Spike-specific TCR breadth and depth rose.

As for this clone: Its antigen remains unidentified.

In germline, CDR1 is MNHEY, CDR2 SVGAGI. This CDR3 contains 16 residues. V was cut by 2 bases and J by 2 bases, with 14 bases left in between. TCRdb keeps only in-frame clones here, not all; method: immunoSEQ multiplex PCR. The data contain more than 95,000 clones, about 90% of them seen just once; the ten biggest clones take up about 4.5%. The chain combines TRBV6-5 with TRBJ2-3; D uncertain. The sequence derives from an adult in good health. The sample was peripheral blood, taken on day 0 of MenACWY control vaccination. The CDR3 DNA reads TGTGCCAGCAGTTACAGGGCGGATACACACACAGATACGCAGTATTTT. Translating gives CASSYRADTHTDTQYF.